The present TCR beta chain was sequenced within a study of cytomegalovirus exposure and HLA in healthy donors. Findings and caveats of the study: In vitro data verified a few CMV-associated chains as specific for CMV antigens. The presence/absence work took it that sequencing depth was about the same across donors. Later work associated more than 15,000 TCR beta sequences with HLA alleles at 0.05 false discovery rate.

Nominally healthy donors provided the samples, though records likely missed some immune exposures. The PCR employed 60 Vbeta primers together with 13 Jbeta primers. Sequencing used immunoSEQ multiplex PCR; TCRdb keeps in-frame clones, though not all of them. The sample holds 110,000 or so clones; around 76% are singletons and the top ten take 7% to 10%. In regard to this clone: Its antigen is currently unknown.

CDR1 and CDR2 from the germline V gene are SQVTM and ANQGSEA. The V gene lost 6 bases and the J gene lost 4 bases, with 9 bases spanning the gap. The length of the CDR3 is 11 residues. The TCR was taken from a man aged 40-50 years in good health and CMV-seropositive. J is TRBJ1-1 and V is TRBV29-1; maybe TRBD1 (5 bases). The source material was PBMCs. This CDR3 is CSVKGVTEAFF. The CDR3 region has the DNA TGCAGCGTAAAAGGGGTCACTGAAGCTTTCTTT.